This TCR beta chain was captured by sequencing in a study of a mutant IDH1 vaccine in newly diagnosed glioma. Study at large: The first vaccination came 4-6 weeks after radiotherapy alone, or with temozolomide cycles.

Findings of the study overall: Pseudoprogression appears to have had no connection to changes in top peripheral T cell clonotypes.

The CDR3 extends over 13 amino acids. Germline assignment: CDR1 SEHNR and CDR2 FQNEAQ (reference sequence). Trimming stripped 2 bases from V and 10 bases from J, with 14 bases between. Specified time point: week 11, during vaccination. Mutant IDH1 20-mer peptide, at 300 ug, made up each vaccine dose, with topical imiquimod. TCRdb's table, derived via immunoSEQ multiplex PCR, lists solely in-frame clones and lacks some. The sample records some 23,000 clones, around 70% being singletons. Worth noting for this clone: Its antigen is currently unknown.

The rearrangement uses TRBV7-9 and TRBJ1-1, with D hard to call. The sample in question was peripheral blood mononuclear cells (PBMCs), obtained from a glioma patient whose treatment included an IDH1 peptide vaccine. This receptor was identified in a man aged 18 to 30 with glioma. Some clones in this sample may be carry-over from other donors' samples. As DNA, the CDR3 is TGTGCCAGCAGCTTAAGTGAAGGCATGGGAGCTTTCTTT. It translates to CASSLSEGMGAFF.